This TCR beta chain was found in a study of blood T cell repertoires in COVID-19. Overall study context: Acute and convalescent COVID-19 specimens originated in the United States, Italy and Spain. Sample material is recorded as cDNA or gDNA derived from T cells, B-cell-depleted T cells, or PBMCs.

A few counts support this clone. Per the authors' pipeline: The assay estimated nucleated cells by amplifying reference gene primers. TCRdb keeps only in-frame clones here, not all; method: immunoSEQ multiplex PCR. The D gene and trimming were derived from the DNA, and the V and J assignments and clone size from that table. There are around 210,000 clones in the sample; around 81% occur only once, and approximately 6% lies in the top ten. Germline V gives CDR1 KGHDR, CDR2 SFDVKD. The junction had 3 bases not matched to a gene; V was cut back by 4 bases and J by 4 bases. The CDR3 length is 14 residues.

This sequence originates from a woman aged 70-85 years with acute or convalescent COVID-19. V is TRBV24-1 and J is TRBJ1-2, with 9 nucleotides matching TRBD1. The sequenced sample consisted of peripheral blood. As DNA, the CDR3 is TGTGCCACCAGTGAGGGACAGGGCCGCTATGGCTACACCTTC. Its protein product is CATSEGQGRYGYTF.